These T cell receptor beta chains were read from a single sample in a study of blood T cells in healthy people across ages. Using its own MiXCR run on the 5' RACE reads, TCRdb lists one record per CDR3 protein. The sample carries about 1,000,000 distinct CDR3 sequences, 45% recorded once. Sample: blood. Receptors originate from a woman aged 60-75 years in good health. Each CDR3 is given with its conserved first and last residue. A D gene is named only where the DNA matches it firmly. Clone size appears in some rows only: once, few, many, or a class for an expanded clone.

TRBV20-1	-	TRBJ2-7	-	CSAQLDGTYEQYF	TGCAGTGCCCAGCTAGACGGGACCTACGAGCAGTACTTC
TRBV12-3/TRBV12-4	-	TRBJ2-1	-	CASSTGQGISYNEQFF	TGTGCCAGCAGTACCGGGCAGGGTATTTCCTACAATGAGCAGTTCTTC
TRBV7-2	-	TRBJ1-2	-	CASSLRQGLSDGYTF	TGTGCCAGCAGCTTAAGGCAGGGGCTATCCGATGGCTACACCTTC
TRBV7-8	few	TRBJ2-1	TRBD2	CASSREGRGNEQFF	TGTGCCAGCAGCCGGGAGGGCCGGGGCAATGAGCAGTTCTTC
TRBV5-6	-	TRBJ2-1	-	CASSVRTLSYNEQFF	TGTGCCAGCAGCGTAAGGACACTCTCCTACAATGAGCAGTTCTTC
TRBV6-2/TRBV6-3	few	TRBJ2-1	-	CASWGVYNEQFF	TGTGCCAGCTGGGGGGTCTACAATGAGCAGTTCTTC
TRBV5-6	few	TRBJ2-3	-	CASSLPYSQRITDTQYF	TGTGCCAGCAGCTTGCCTTACAGCCAGCGGATCACAGATACGCAGTATTTT
TRBV14	-	TRBJ1-4	-	CASSQESRSSSEKLFF	TGTGCCAGCAGCCAAGAGAGCCGTTCTTCAAGTGAAAAACTGTTTTTT
TRBV13	few	TRBJ2-7	-	CASSLSGVFYEQYF	TGTGCCAGCAGCTTATCCGGGGTCTTCTACGAGCAGTACTTC
TRBV5-1	few	TRBJ2-7	-	CASSLDGARDEQYF	TGCGCCAGCAGCTTGGATGGGGCTAGGGACGAGCAGTACTTC
TRBV7-9	-	TRBJ2-1	TRBD1	CASSHEGASNEQFF	TGTGCCAGCAGCCATGAGGGGGCAAGCAATGAGCAGTTCTTC
TRBV10-3	many	TRBJ2-1	-	CAINKGGSYNEQFF	TGTGCCATCAACAAGGGTGGTTCCTACAATGAGCAGTTCTTC
TRBV10-3	few	TRBJ2-3	-	CAISVGTGSTDTQYF	TGTGCCATCAGTGTAGGTACAGGGAGCACAGATACGCAGTATTTT
TRBV9	-	TRBJ2-1	TRBD2	CASSVIAGNEQFF	TGTGCCAGCAGCGTGATAGCGGGAAATGAGCAGTTCTTC
TRBV12-3/TRBV12-4	-	TRBJ1-6	TRBD1	CASSLKTGDNSPLHF	TGTGCCAGCAGTTTAAAGACAGGGGATAATTCACCCCTCCACTTT
TRBV4-1	few	TRBJ2-7	-	CASSHGPKRGPAYEQYF	TGCGCCAGCAGCCATGGCCCTAAACGGGGCCCAGCCTACGAGCAGTACTTC
TRBV10-3	few	TRBJ2-5	-	CAISESRLADRGETQYF	TGTGCCATCAGTGAGTCGAGATTGGCAGACAGAGGCGAGACCCAGTACTTC
TRBV28	few	TRBJ2-7	TRBD1	CASSRPTGGGQYF	TGTGCCAGCAGCCGCCCTACAGGGGGAGGGCAGTACTTC
TRBV5-1	many	TRBJ2-7	-	CASTSDGGEQYF	TGCGCCAGCACCTCCGATGGTGGGGAGCAGTACTTC
TRBV5-1	-	TRBJ2-7	-	CASSSVSSAPYEQYF	TGCGCCAGCAGCTCGGTCTCCAGCGCCCCCTACGAGCAGTACTTC
TRBV13	once	TRBJ2-7	TRBD1	CASSRQGAPREQYF	TGTGCCAGCAGCAGACAGGGGGCTCCCCGGGAGCAGTACTTC
TRBV25-1	few	TRBJ1-2	-	CASSDTYGYTF	TGTGCCAGCAGTGACACCTATGGCTACACCTTC
TRBV7-9	-	TRBJ2-1	-	CASSLQIDYNEQFF	TGTGCCAGCAGCTTGCAGATCGACTACAATGAGCAGTTCTTC
TRBV12-3/TRBV12-4	-	TRBJ1-1	-	CASRDSGPPAFF	TGTGCCAGCAGGGATTCAGGACCCCCGGCTTTCTTT
TRBV10-1	few	TRBJ2-1	-	CASSRDTQTPNEQFF	TGCGCCAGCAGCCGGGACACGCAAACCCCCAATGAGCAGTTCTTC
TRBV5-1	-	TRBJ2-1	-	CASSLAVPVYNEQFF	TGCGCCAGCAGCTTGGCCGTCCCCGTTTACAATGAGCAGTTCTTC
TRBV28	few	TRBJ2-7	-	CASRSGRGARCEQYF	TGTGCCAGCAGATCCGGCCGGGGGGCGAGGTGCGAGCAGTACTTC
TRBV28	-	TRBJ2-7	-	CASSGPTDYEQYF	TGTGCCAGCAGTGGCCCCACTGATTACGAGCAGTACTTC
TRBV6-1	-	TRBJ2-2	-	CASSEALDSPGELFF	TGTGCCAGCAGTGAAGCGTTGGATAGTCCCGGGGAGCTGTTTTTT
TRBV7-9	-	TRBJ2-7	-	CASSTSRDRSSYEQYF	TGTGCCAGCAGCACGAGTCGGGACCGAAGCTCCTACGAGCAGTACTTC
TRBV15	-	TRBJ2-1	-	CATSRVARDEQFF	TGTGCCACCAGCAGAGTCGCTCGTGATGAGCAGTTCTTC
TRBV4-1	-	TRBJ2-5	-	CASSRDEGTVETQYF	TGCGCCAGCAGCCGAGATGAGGGGACGGTTGAGACCCAGTACTTC
TRBV28	-	TRBJ2-1	-	CASGGVTYNEQFF	TGTGCGTCGGGTGGGGTGACATACAATGAGCAGTTCTTC
TRBV2	once	TRBJ2-7	TRBD1	CASRNRTGSTEQYF	TGTGCCAGCCGAAACAGGACAGGGAGTACGGAGCAGTACTTC
TRBV15	few	TRBJ2-1	TRBD2	CATSVRTSVYKQFF	TGTGCCACCAGCGTCCGGACTAGCGTATACAAGCAGTTCTTC
TRBV9	few	TRBJ2-6	-	CASSGVHGSGANVLTF	TGTGCCAGCAGCGGAGTACACGGCTCTGGGGCCAACGTCCTGACTTTC
TRBV7-6	few	TRBJ2-7	TRBD2	CASSPRSAGGRYEQYF	TGTGCCAGCAGCCCCCGTAGCGCGGGAGGGCGATACGAGCAGTACTTC
TRBV27	-	TRBJ2-7	TRBD1	CASSFTRTGGPGYEQYF	TGTGCCAGCAGTTTTACCAGGACAGGGGGTCCGGGCTACGAGCAGTACTTC
TRBV6-1	-	TRBJ1-2	-	CASSEARAGNYGYTF	TGTGCCAGCAGTGAAGCAAGGGCAGGAAACTATGGCTACACCTTC
TRBV7-8	-	TRBJ2-7	-	CASSLGAGLSYEQYF	TGTGCCAGCAGCTTGGGCGCGGGGCTCTCCTACGAGCAGTACTTC
TRBV11-2	-	TRBJ2-3	TRBD1	CASSLLRTGSTDTQYF	TGTGCCAGCAGCTTATTAAGGACAGGGAGCACAGATACGCAGTATTTT
TRBV27	-	TRBJ2-3	-	CASRELGGSTDTQYF	TGTGCCAGCAGAGAGCTGGGCGGTAGCACAGATACGCAGTATTTT
TRBV18	-	TRBJ2-5	-	CASSPPGEAPETQYF	TGTGCCAGCTCACCACCGGGGGAGGCCCCGGAGACCCAGTACTTC
TRBV27	-	TRBJ2-5	TRBD1	CASSPGQVKETQYF	TGTGCCAGCAGTCCGGGACAGGTCAAAGAGACCCAGTACTTC
TRBV18	-	TRBJ2-5	-	CASSAPGPSLGEQYF	TGTGCCAGCTCAGCACCGGGACCCAGCCTGGGGGAGCAGTACTTC
TRBV7-9	many	TRBJ2-1	TRBD2	CASSPLAGAYNEQFF	TGTGCCAGCAGCCCCTTAGCGGGAGCCTACAATGAGCAGTTCTTC
TRBV28	-	TRBJ2-5	TRBD1	CASSSPGQERQETQYF	TGTGCCAGCAGTTCCCCGGGACAGGAGAGACAAGAGACCCAGTACTTC
TRBV20-1	-	TRBJ2-1	TRBD2	CSATRLAGGGEQFF	TGCAGTGCTACCCGACTAGCGGGAGGGGGCGAGCAGTTCTTC
TRBV5-1	many	TRBJ1-2	TRBD1	CASSFLTGQGAFGGGYTF	TGCGCCAGCAGCTTCCTCACGGGACAGGGGGCGTTCGGAGGTGGCTACACCTTC
TRBV4-2	-	TRBJ2-3	TRBD2	CASSQPAALAGVSDTQYF	TGTGCCAGCAGCCAACCAGCCGCCCTTGCGGGAGTTTCAGATACGCAGTATTTT
TRBV11-2	few	TRBJ2-6	-	CASSLSAASGANVLTF	TGTGCCAGCAGCTTATCGGCGGCCTCTGGGGCCAACGTCCTGACTTTC
TRBV10-3	many	TRBJ2-7	-	CAISVLAMSSYEQYF	TGTGCCATCAGTGTGCTAGCGATGAGCTCCTACGAGCAGTACTTC
TRBV15	-	TRBJ2-5	TRBD1	CATSRGGQGEQETQYF	TGTGCCACCAGCAGAGGGGGACAGGGAGAACAAGAGACCCAGTACTTC
TRBV20-1	few	TRBJ2-7	TRBD2	CSADWRSGNSYEQYF	TGCAGTGCTGACTGGCGTAGCGGGAACTCCTACGAGCAGTACTTC
TRBV6-2/TRBV6-3	-	TRBJ2-7	-	CASRPMVHRQAAGKQYF	TGTGCCAGCAGGCCGATGGTTCACAGACAGGCGGCGGGGAAGCAGTACTTC
TRBV6-2/TRBV6-3	-	TRBJ2-5	-	CASSVPQSHQETQYF	TGTGCCAGCAGCGTCCCACAGAGCCACCAAGAGACCCAGTACTTC
TRBV20-1	many	TRBJ1-4	-	CSAPRDSKLFF	TGCAGTGCTCCCCGGGATTCCAAACTGTTTTTT